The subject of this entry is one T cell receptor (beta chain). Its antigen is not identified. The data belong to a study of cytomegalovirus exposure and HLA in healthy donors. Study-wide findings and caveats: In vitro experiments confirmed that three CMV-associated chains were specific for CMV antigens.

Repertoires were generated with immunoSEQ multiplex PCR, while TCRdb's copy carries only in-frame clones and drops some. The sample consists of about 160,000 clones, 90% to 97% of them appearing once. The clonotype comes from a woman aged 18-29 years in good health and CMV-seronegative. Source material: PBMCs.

CDR3 region: CSVTEGVETQYF. The CDR3 region has the DNA TGCAGCGTTACCGAGGGGGTGGAGACCCAGTACTTC. The chain has TRBV29-1 and TRBJ2-5; the D gene is possibly TRBD1 (6 bases). The CDR3 totals 12 residues. Germline V gene data show CDR1 as SQVTM and CDR2 as ANQGSEA. Trimming took off 5 bases at V and 5 bases at J, with 12 bases between the two ends.